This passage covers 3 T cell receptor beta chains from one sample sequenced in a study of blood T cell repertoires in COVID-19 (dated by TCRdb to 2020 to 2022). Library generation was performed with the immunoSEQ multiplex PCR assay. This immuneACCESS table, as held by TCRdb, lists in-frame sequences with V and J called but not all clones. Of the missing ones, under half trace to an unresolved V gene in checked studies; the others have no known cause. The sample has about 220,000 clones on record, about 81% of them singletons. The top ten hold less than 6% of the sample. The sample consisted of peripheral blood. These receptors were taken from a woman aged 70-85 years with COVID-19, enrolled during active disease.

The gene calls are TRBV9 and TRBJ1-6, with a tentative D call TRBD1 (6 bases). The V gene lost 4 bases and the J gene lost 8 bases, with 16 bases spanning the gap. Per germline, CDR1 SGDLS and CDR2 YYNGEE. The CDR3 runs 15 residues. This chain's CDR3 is CASSSPRTDDSPLHF. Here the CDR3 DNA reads TGTGCCAGCAGCAGCCCACGGACAGATGATTCACCCCTCCACTTT.

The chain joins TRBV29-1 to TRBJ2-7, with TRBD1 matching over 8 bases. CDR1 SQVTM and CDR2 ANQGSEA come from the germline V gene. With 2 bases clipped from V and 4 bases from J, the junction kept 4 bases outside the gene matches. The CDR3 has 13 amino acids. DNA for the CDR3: TGCAGCGTTGAAATGGGACAGGAATACGAGCAGTACTTC. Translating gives CSVEMGQEYEQYF.

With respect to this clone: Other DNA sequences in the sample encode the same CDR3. In nucleotides, the CDR3 is TGTGCCACCAGCAGTGGGACAGGGGATGGCTACACCTTC. It encodes CATSSGTGDGYTF. The chain links TRBV15 to TRBJ1-2; 10 bases are a match to TRBD1. Germline values: CDR1 LNHNV, CDR2 YYDKDF (reference sequence). The CDR3 runs to 13 residues. Trimming at V came to 3 bases and at J to 6 bases, leaving 1 base not matched to a gene.